Given below is one TCR beta chain in context. Authors' data handling: Amplification from reference gene primers served as the basis for estimated nucleated cell counts. The data were produced by immunoSEQ multiplex PCR, yet TCRdb's version contains in-frame clones alone and is incomplete. The V and J calls and clone size are taken from that table; D and trimming were inferred from the DNA. The table includes some 170,000 clones, around 79% detected once. This record belongs to a study of blood T cell repertoires in COVID-19. Study context: Some COVID-19 samples were acute and others convalescent; all came from the United States, Italy and Spain. Sources were T cells, B-cell-depleted T cells, or PBMCs; the material itself was cDNA or gDNA.

The germline V gene encodes CDR1 KGHSH and CDR2 LQKENI. Trimming cost V 0 bases and J 5 bases; bases outside gene matches: 4. The CDR3 sequence is 16 residues long. This clonotype originated in a woman in her 70s with acute or convalescent COVID-19. The sequenced material came from peripheral blood. This chain joins TRBV18 and TRBJ2-1; the match to TRBD2 covers 10 bases. The CDR3 is CASSPPASGSNNEQFF. Here the CDR3 DNA reads TGTGCCAGCTCACCACCGGCTAGCGGGAGCAACAATGAGCAGTTCTTC.